This T cell receptor beta chain was identified during a study of molecular identifiers for immune sequencing clone quantification (dated by TCRdb to 2017 to 2018). Describing the broader study: For a replicate experiment, the RNA from either 20,000 or 100,000 naive CD8 T cells was divided into five aliquots, and four of those aliquots went on to sequencing. The study was a methods study using CD8 T cells to benchmark molecular-identifier clustering-based TCR repertoire sequencing (MIDCIRS) and TCR RNA copy counting. Broad study findings and their caveats: A single cell's worth of spiked-in Jurkat TCR RNA was reported detectable even among 750,000 to 1,000,000 naive CD8 T cells. In CMV-specific effector cells, over 99% of molecules were held by clones above 20 RNA copies, whereas under 1% of molecules were held by such clones in naive cells. Modeling estimated about three recovered TCR RNA copies per cell, compared with about 9.3 by digital PCR, which implies about 32% capture efficiency. Identical TCR molecules sharing a barcode could cause highly expanded clone sizes to be underestimated. When barcode sub-clustering was omitted, TCR diversity was inflated by chimeric consensus sequences, with chimeras reaching as high as 47%.

The CDR3 starts with the cysteine, ends with the phenylalanine, and has 15 residues. Just CDR3 DNA is preserved here, 45 bases in frame from base 1. The V end gives up 6 bases and the J end 8 bases, leaving 10 bases in the junction not matched to a gene. Naive CD8 T cells, defined as CD8+CD4-CCR7+CD45RA+, were FACS-sorted into RLT Plus buffer on a BD FACSAria II. To compare sensitivity, a portion of the naive CD8 T cell RNA was divided evenly between MIDCIRS and a Smart-seq2-style 5'RACE protocol. Enrichment of CD8 T cells was performed with RosetteSep CD8+ T Cell Enrichment Cocktail and Ficoll-Paque, after which ACK red cell lysis was carried out. The library was made by PCR. TCRdb names Illumina MiSeq as the instrument used. Purification of total RNA was performed with the Qiagen AllPrep DNA/RNA kit. Reads from multiple sequencing runs of the same library were pooled before analysis. Regarding the original processing steps: Reads were retained only if their TCR constant sequence matched exactly, and those retained reads were trimmed to 150 nt and grouped according to their 12-nt molecular barcodes. Within each barcode group, reads were sub-clustered at a 15% Levenshtein threshold, and quality-weighted consensus sequences were built per RNA molecule. Non-functional sequences were discarded, and so were lower-count sequences lying one edit away from another sequence. On the basis of fitting two negative binomial distributions, barcode sub-clusters with fewer than 20% of the maximum read count were discarded. TCRdb passed the public sequencing reads through fastp at Q25 and MiXCR, retaining productive beta sequences. All rows with the same CDR3 protein become a single entry with the most common DNA and genes. These V and J calls are TCRdb output, not the study's own analysis. For this sample the table gives about 36,000 distinct CDR3 sequences, of which around 18% were detected only once. The top ten clonotypes cover about 6.2% of the sample.

This clonotype has more than one count but fewer than ten. Its antigen specificity is not known. Base qualities are not provided; no much larger clone lies one nucleotide away. The V gene is TRBV12-3 or TRBV12-4 and the J gene is TRBJ2-1, with 10 central nucleotides matching TRBD2. This TCR was recovered from a human donor in good health. Some libraries in this study had Jurkat cell RNA spiked in. The specimen was naive CD8+ T cells from blood, with Jurkat cell RNA spiked in. This sample's cell subset or site label indicates: FACS-sorted CD8+CD4-CCR7+CD45RA+ naive T cells. CDR3 region: CASRRPGLATHEQFF. The DNA sequence is as follows: TGTGCCAGCAGACGCCCGGGACTAGCGACCCATGAGCAGTTCTTC.